This T cell receptor beta chain originates from a study of Ad26.COV2.S vaccination and SARS-CoV-2 variants. General study results and limits: An underestimation of total T cell responses may have resulted from the TCR breadth and depth analyses. The breadth of spike-specific CD8+ and CD4+ T cell responses after vaccination was reportedly substantial.

The germline V gene has CDR1 SGHRS and CDR2 YFSETQ. The CDR3 runs to 13 residues. Trimming stripped 1 base from V and 3 bases from J, with 6 bases between. Sequencing was performed with immunoSEQ multiplex PCR; in TCRdb, only in-frame clones are kept and a portion is missing. Altogether about 350,000 clones are present, about 89% being singletons, with the ten largest covering roughly 4.8%. Treatment defined: about 20 received Ad26.COV2.S at low or high dose, single or two shots; roughly five received placebo; per-sample allocation not given. On day 63 after the first injection, vaccine and placebo recipients gave samples. To note about this clone: Its specificity is not known.

This clonotype was sampled from a person aged 18-65 years who received the Ad26.COV2.S COVID-19 vaccine or a placebo. Sequencing used peripheral blood, obtained in a trial of Ad26.COV2.S vaccine versus placebo. The chain has TRBV5-1 and TRBJ2-3; no clear D gene. CDR3 in DNA: TGCGCCAGCAGCTTGAAAGGAACAGATACGCAGTATTTT. Amino acids: CASSLKGTDTQYF.